The rows below give T cell receptor beta chains drawn from one sample of a study of Ad26.COV2.S vaccination and SARS-CoV-2 variants. The method was immunoSEQ multiplex PCR; TCRdb's version includes in-frame clones alone and lacks a portion of them. Among some 460,000 clones listed, 70% to 90% were seen once. The starting material was peripheral blood, obtained in a trial of Ad26.COV2.S vaccine versus placebo. These TCRs come from a person aged 18-65 years who received the Ad26.COV2.S COVID-19 vaccine or a placebo. Each CDR3 is given with its conserved first and last residue. A D gene is named only where the DNA matches it firmly. Part of the rows lack a size; the others show once, few, many or a class for expanded clones.

TRBD1 TRBJ1-1 - TRBV2 TGTGCCAGCAAGGGTCGGGACAGCGAGTACACTGAAGCTTTCTTT CASKGRDSEYTEAFF
- TRBJ2-3 - TRBV10-1 TGCGCCAGCAGTGATGGGAGTGGCACAGATACGCAGTATTTT CASSDGSGTDTQYF
TRBD2 TRBJ2-1 - TRBV27 TGTGCCAGCAGTTTGCGCGGGAGTATGCACAATGAGCAGTTCTTC CASSLRGSMHNEQFF
- TRBJ1-2 - TRBV4-1 TGCGCCAGCAGCCAACCCAGGGACCCCTATGGCTACACCTTC CASSQPRDPYGYTF
TRBD1 TRBJ2-1 - TRBV7-2 TGTGCCAGCAGCCCTAGGACAGGGGCCATAGCTGAGCAGTTCTTC CASSPRTGAIAEQFF
TRBD1 TRBJ1-2 - TRBV6-5 TGTGCCAGCAGTTACTTGGACAGGGTGGGGTATGGCTACACCTTC CASSYLDRVGYGYTF
- TRBJ1-4 - TRBV12-3/TRBV12-4 TGTGCCAGCAGTTTGGTGGAAAAACTGTTTTTT CASSLVEKLFF
- TRBJ1-5 - TRBV5-5 TGTGCCAGCAGCTTAGGGGTTAACAATCAGCCCCAGCATTTT CASSLGVNNQPQHF
- TRBJ2-7 - TRBV5-4 TGTGCCAGCAGCTTGTTTGGCTACGAGCAGTACTTC CASSLFGYEQYF
- TRBJ2-2 once TRBV21-1 TGTGCGAACCGGCGGAACACCAACACCGGGGAGCTGTTTTTT CANRRNTNTGELFF
TRBD2 TRBJ2-7 - TRBV11-2 TGTGCCAGCAGCTTAGTCCAACTAGCGGGAAACGAGCAGTACTTC CASSLVQLAGNEQYF
- TRBJ2-7 - TRBV11-2 TGTGCCAGCGGCGCGCGGGGCAGGGAGTCCTACGAGCAGTACTTC CASGARGRESYEQYF
TRBD1 TRBJ2-6 - TRBV30 TGTGCCTGGAGACGGTATGGGGGACAGCAAAACTCTGGGGCCAACGTCCTGACTTTC CAWRRYGGQQNSGANVLTF
TRBD1 TRBJ1-4 - TRBV7-8 TGTGCCAGCAGCCCGGGGGACAGGGCTGGGGAAAAACTGTTTTTT CASSPGDRAGEKLFF
TRBD1 TRBJ1-5 - TRBV4-3 TGCGCCAGCAGCCAAGACTGGACAGGGTATTTTGGCAATCAGCCCCAGCATTTT CASSQDWTGYFGNQPQHF
- TRBJ1-2 - TRBV3-1/TRBV3-2 TGTGCCAGCAGCCAAGACGCAGGGTACGGCTACACCTTC CASSQDAGYGYTF
TRBD2 TRBJ2-5 - TRBV18 TGTGCCAGCTCACCACGGACTAGCCAGGAGACCCAGTACTTC CASSPRTSQETQYF
TRBD2 TRBJ2-3 - TRBV7-2 TGTGCCAGCAGCTTACTCCCGGGACTAGCGGGAGGGCCAAATACGCAGTATTTT CASSLLPGLAGGPNTQYF
- TRBJ2-1 - TRBV13 TGTGCCAGCAGCTTAGGTGCGGGACGGGCCTTCAATGAGCAGTTCTTC CASSLGAGRAFNEQFF
- TRBJ1-1 - TRBV6-1 TGTGCCAGCAGTGACAGGGGATGGACTGAAGCTTTCTTT CASSDRGWTEAFF
TRBD1 TRBJ1-2 - TRBV4-3 TGCGCCAGCAGCCAAGATAAATCAGGGGGCTATGGCTACACCTTC CASSQDKSGGYGYTF
- TRBJ1-5 few TRBV27 TGTGCCAGCAGTCAAGGAGGTCAGCCCCAGCATTTT CASSQGGQPQHF
TRBD2 TRBJ2-3 - TRBV30 TGTGCCTGGAGTTTAGCGGGGGGGGGCACAGATACGCAGTATTTT CAWSLAGGGTDTQYF
TRBD2 TRBJ2-1 - TRBV4-1 TGCGCCAGCAGCCAGCGGACTAGCGGGGGACAATACAATGAGCAGTTCTTC CASSQRTSGGQYNEQFF
- TRBJ2-3 once TRBV6-6 TGTGCCAGCAGTTACTCCGGCAGCCCAGATACGCAGTATTTT CASSYSGSPDTQYF
TRBD2 TRBJ2-5 - TRBV2 TGTGCCAGCAGTGCGACTAGCGGAGCTAAAGAGACCCAGTACTTC CASSATSGAKETQYF
- TRBJ2-5 - TRBV4-3 TGCGCCAGCAGCCAAGTGACAGCACAAGAGACCCAGTACTTC CASSQVTAQETQYF
- TRBJ2-7 - TRBV12-3/TRBV12-4 TGTGCCAGCTCAAGTATGGGCTACGAGCAGTACTTC CASSSMGYEQYF
TRBD2 TRBJ2-1 once TRBV2 TGTGCCAGCAGCCGGACTAGTGCTGAGCAGTTCTTC CASSRTSAEQFF
- TRBJ1-4 - TRBV2 TGTGCCAGCAACGGGGCTCGGGAAAAACTGTTTTTT CASNGAREKLFF
- TRBJ2-4 - TRBV2 TGTGCCAGCAGTGTAGGAGAAAACATTCAGTACTTC CASSVGENIQYF
TRBD1 TRBJ1-4 once TRBV6-6 TGTGCCAGCAGTTACCCTGGACAGGACGAGGGGGAAAAACTGTTTTTT CASSYPGQDEGEKLFF
- TRBJ1-6 - TRBV19 TGTGCCAGTAGCTACAGGGCTTCCTATAATTCACCCCTCCACTTT CASSYRASYNSPLHF
- TRBJ1-4 - TRBV5-1 TGCGCCAGCAGCAGCGGGCCTAATGAAAAACTGTTTTTT CASSSGPNEKLFF
- TRBJ1-5 - TRBV19 TGTGCCAGTAGATACACCACCGCCGGGTTGGGGCCCCAGCATTTT CASRYTTAGLGPQHF
- TRBJ2-7 - TRBV19 TGTGCCAGCTCCAACACCTTCAGCTCCTACGAGCAGTACTTC CASSNTFSSYEQYF
- TRBJ1-1 once TRBV19 TGTGCCAGTAGTATAGCGGCGAACACTGAAGCTTTCTTT CASSIAANTEAFF
TRBD1 TRBJ2-2 once TRBV14 TGTGCCAGCAGTAAATTGGCCGGGACAGCGAACACCGGGGAGCTGTTTTTT CASSKLAGTANTGELFF
TRBD2 TRBJ2-1 - TRBV5-1 TGCGCCAGCAGCTTAATAGCGGGAGGGCCGTATGAGCAGTTCTTC CASSLIAGGPYEQFF
- TRBJ1-1 - TRBV5-5 TGTGCCAGCGCCTTCCTTCGGGACCTGAACACTGAAGCTTTCTTT CASAFLRDLNTEAFF
- TRBJ2-5 once TRBV4-2 TGTGCCAGCAGCCAAGATTGGGGACGGACCACCAATTCACAAGAGACCCAGTACTTC CASSQDWGRTTNSQETQYF
TRBD1 TRBJ2-7 - TRBV19 TGTGCCAGTAGTGCCACCGGGACAGGGACTCTCTACGAGCAGTACTTC CASSATGTGTLYEQYF
TRBD2 TRBJ2-7 - TRBV28 TGTGCCAGCAGTTTTTCTGGGACTACTAGTTACGAGCAGTACTTC CASSFSGTTSYEQYF
- TRBJ2-5 - TRBV5-1 TGCGCCAGCAGCTTGGATGAGACCCAGTACTTC CASSLDETQYF
- TRBJ1-5 - TRBV6-5 TGTGCCAGCAGTTATGACGGGAATCAGCCCCAGCATTTT CASSYDGNQPQHF
- TRBJ2-1 - TRBV7-3 TGTGCCAGCAGCTTAGATTACATGGCAAACAATGAGCAGTTCTTC CASSLDYMANNEQFF
- TRBJ2-7 - TRBV5-6 TGTGCCAGCAGCTTGGCCGCCAGGTTCCACGAGCAGTACTTC CASSLAARFHEQYF
TRBD2 TRBJ2-3 - TRBV10-1 TGCGCCAGCAGTGATGCGGGAGGGCCCACAGATACGCAGTATTTT CASSDAGGPTDTQYF
- TRBJ1-2 - TRBV9 TGTGCCAGCAGCGTAGAAGACAGGTTAGGCTATGGCTACACCTTC CASSVEDRLGYGYTF
TRBD2 TRBJ2-2 - TRBV11-2 TGTGCCAGCAGCTTAGTCCTAATAGCGGGAGGGGACACCGGGGAGCTGTTTTTT CASSLVLIAGGDTGELFF
- TRBJ2-1 - TRBV5-1 TGCGCCAGCAGCCGCACACGCCCTGAGCAGTTCTTC CASSRTRPEQFF
- TRBJ2-7 - TRBV29-1 TGCAGCGTTGTTTGGCGCCCCGACTCCTACGAGCAGTACTTC CSVVWRPDSYEQYF
- TRBJ1-6 once TRBV5-4 TGTGCCAGCAGCACCTCCGCCCGGGTTCGGAATTCACCCCTCCACTTT CASSTSARVRNSPLHF